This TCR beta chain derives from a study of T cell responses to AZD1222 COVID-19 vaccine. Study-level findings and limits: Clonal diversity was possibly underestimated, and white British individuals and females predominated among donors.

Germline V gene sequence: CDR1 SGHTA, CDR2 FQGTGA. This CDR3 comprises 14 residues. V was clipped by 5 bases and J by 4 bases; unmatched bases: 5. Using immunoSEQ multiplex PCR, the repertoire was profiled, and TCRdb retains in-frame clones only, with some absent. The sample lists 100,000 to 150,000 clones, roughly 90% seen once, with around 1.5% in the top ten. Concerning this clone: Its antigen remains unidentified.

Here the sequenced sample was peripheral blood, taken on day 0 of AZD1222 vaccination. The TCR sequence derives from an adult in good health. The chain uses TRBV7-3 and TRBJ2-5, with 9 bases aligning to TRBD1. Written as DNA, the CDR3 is TGTGCCAGCAGCCGGACAGGGGTCGGAGAGACCCAGTACTTC. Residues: CASSRTGVGETQYF.